One TCR beta chain is described in this entry. What it binds is unknown. The data stem from a study of T cell therapy after organ transplantation. Looking at the study overall: Patients received a median of 1.92 x 10^8 CMV-specific T cells over 2 to 6 infusions.

The time point: 4-8 weeks after completion of therapy. The assay was immunoSEQ multiplex PCR, and TCRdb's table has in-frame clones only and misses some. This sample has a few thousand clones; approximately 74% occur once, and the top ten carry approximately 30%. Study-wide points: Minimal repertoire change after therapy followed marked pretherapy expansions in nonresponders.

The CDR3 covers 13 residues. Per germline, CDR1 GTSNPN and CDR2 SVGIG (reference sequence). Trimming removed 2 bases from V and 0 bases from J, with 7 bases in between. Sequencing used CD8+ T cells from blood, obtained after autologous CMV-specific T cell therapy. The sequence derives from a human patient who had received a solid organ transplant and had CMV disease. Some of the T cells may derive from the graft donor. The rearrangement links TRBV30 to TRBJ1-1; D gene ambiguous. The CDR3 is CAWSYSLNTEAFF. The CDR3, as DNA: TGTGCCTGGAGTTATAGTTTGAACACTGAAGCTTTCTTT.